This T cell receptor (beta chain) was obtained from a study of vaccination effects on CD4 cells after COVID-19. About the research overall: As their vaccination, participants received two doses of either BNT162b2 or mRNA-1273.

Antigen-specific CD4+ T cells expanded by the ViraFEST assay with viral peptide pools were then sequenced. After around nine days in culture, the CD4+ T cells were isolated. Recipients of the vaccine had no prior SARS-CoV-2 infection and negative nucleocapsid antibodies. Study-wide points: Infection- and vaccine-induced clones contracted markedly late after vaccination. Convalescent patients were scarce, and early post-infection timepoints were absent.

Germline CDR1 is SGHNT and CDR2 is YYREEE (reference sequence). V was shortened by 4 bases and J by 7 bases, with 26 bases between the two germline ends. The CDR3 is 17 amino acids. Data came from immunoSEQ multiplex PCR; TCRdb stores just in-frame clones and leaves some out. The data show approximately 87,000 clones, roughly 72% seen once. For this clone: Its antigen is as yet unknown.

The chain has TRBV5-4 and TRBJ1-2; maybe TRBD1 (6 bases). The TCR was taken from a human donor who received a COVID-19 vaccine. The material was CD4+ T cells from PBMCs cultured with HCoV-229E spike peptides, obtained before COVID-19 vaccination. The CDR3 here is CASSTTIWLGGAAGYTF. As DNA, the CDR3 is TGTGCCAGCAGCACGACTATTTGGCTGGGGGGCGCGGCTGGCTACACCTTC.